One T cell receptor (beta chain) is described in this entry. The data belong to a study of cytomegalovirus exposure and HLA in healthy donors. The PCR contained 60 Vbeta and 13 Jbeta primers. Assay used: immunoSEQ multiplex PCR; TCRdb lists only in-frame clones, some missing. The table has roughly 250,000 clones, around 80% seen once. Germline V lookup: CDR1 WSHSY, CDR2 SAAADI. J gave up 3 bases and V 6 bases, and 11 bases lay outside the gene matches. The CDR3 sequence is 16 residues long. The clonotype was recovered from a girl aged 2 to 9 in good health and CMV-seronegative. The specimen was PBMCs. The chain carries TRBV10-2 and TRBJ2-1; TRBD2 aligns across 7 bases. CDR3 amino acids: CASRAGADGNYNEQFF. The DNA for the CDR3 is TGCGCCAGCAGGGCGGGAGCAGACGGGAACTACAATGAGCAGTTCTTC.